This TCR beta chain was obtained from a study of blood T cell repertoires in COVID-19. Across the study: Samples taken during acute and convalescent COVID-19 were collected in the United States, Italy and Spain. Sample material is recorded as cDNA or gDNA derived from T cells, B-cell-depleted T cells, or PBMCs.

Source study methods: Nucleated cell number was recorded as an estimate derived from reference gene primer amplification. This table comes from immunoSEQ multiplex PCR, and its TCRdb copy is limited to in-frame clones, with some not included. V and J calls and clone size are given by that table; D and trimming were obtained from the DNA. This sample has 35,000 to 50,000 clones, with 88% found just once. This CDR3 comprises 15 residues. Losses at the gene ends were 3 bases for V and 5 bases for J; bases not matched to a gene: 9. Looked up from germline, CDR1 is KGHSH and CDR2 is LQKENI. This receptor was identified in a human donor in a cohort sampled during active COVID-19. Sample: peripheral blood. J is TRBJ2-5 and V is TRBV18, with 7 positions matching TRBD2. The CDR3, as DNA: TGTGCCAGCTCACCCATAGCGGGCCCCCAGGAGACCCAGTACTTC. Translated, it gives CASSPIAGPQETQYF.